The 14 T cell receptor beta chains presented below share a single source sample, sequenced in a study of shared clonotypes between healthy human individuals (dated by TCRdb to about 2020). Library preparation used the immunoSEQ multiplex PCR assay. As stored in TCRdb, this immuneACCESS dataset retains in-frame rearrangements with V and J assigned. A fraction of the clones does not appear; measured against another copy, unresolved V genes explain less than half of the discrepancy, and the remainder lacks a known reason. Present in this sample are about 600,000 clones, around 97% of which were seen just once. The ten largest clones capture about 0.06% of the sample. Sequencing was carried out using naive CD4+ T cells sorted from blood. Read against the paper, the sample's cell subset or site label means: CD45RA+ positively selected. The source is a woman in her thirties in good health.

The chain recombines TRBV7-9 with TRBJ2-3, with D unclear. V was clipped by 2 bases and J by 4 bases, with 13 bases between them. This CDR3 is 15 amino acids long. Germline V gene sequence: CDR1 SEHNR, CDR2 FQNEAQ (reference sequence). The CDR3 DNA reads TGTGCCAGCAGCTTATCGGCGGTAGGCGCAGATACGCAGTATTTT. Protein product: CASSLSAVGADTQYF. Combining the CDR3 with reference TRBV7-9 and TRBJ2-3 gives the whole variable domain DTGVSQNPRHKITKRGQNVTFRCDPISEHNRLYWYRQTLGQGPEFLTYFQNEAQLEKSRLLSDRFSAERPKGSFSTLEIQRTEQGDSAMYLCASSLSAVGADTQYFGPGTRLTVL.

The rearrangement joins TRBV4-1 to TRBJ1-3; 8 bases align to TRBD1. Germline assignment: CDR1 MGHRA and CDR2 YSYEKL. The V segment lost 3 bases and the J segment 4 bases; nucleotides outside the gene matches: 8. CDR3 length: 16 amino acids. The CDR3 loop is CASSQHRGAPGNTIYF. CDR3 sequence (DNA): TGCGCCAGCAGCCAGCACAGGGGGGCCCCGGGAAACACCATATATTTT.

The rearrangement links TRBV12-2 to TRBJ2-1; the table's D call, TRBD2, has no DNA check behind it. TRBV12-2 is a listed pseudogene. The CDR3 extends over 16 amino acids. CDR3 sequence reads: CASRNRLERLYNEQFF. The CDR3 DNA reads as TGTGCAAGTCGCAATAGGTTAGAGCGGCTCTACAATGAGCAGTTCTTC.

This clone appeared a single time. The chain is built from TRBV5-1 and TRBJ2-3, with 7 bases fitting TRBD2. This CDR3 region has 14 residues. The V gene's germline CDR1 is SGHRS and CDR2 YFSETQ. J was trimmed by 1 base and V by 2 bases; bases with no gene match: 1. The CDR3 loop is CASSFSGRTDTQYF. CDR3 coding DNA: TGCGCCAGCAGCTTTAGCGGGCGCACAGATACGCAGTATTTT. The full variable domain, with the rest looked up from reference TRBV5-1 and TRBJ2-3, is KAGVTQTPRYLIKTRGQQVTLSCSPISGHRSVSWYQQTPGQGLQFLFEYFSETQRNKGNFPGRFSGRQFSNSRSEMNVSTLELGDSALYLCASSFSGRTDTQYFGPGTRLTVL.

This chain uses TRBV2 with TRBJ2-7; D might be TRBD2 (6 bases). V lost 4 bases, J lost 2 bases, and 18 bases lay in between. Looked up from germline, CDR1 is SNHLY and CDR2 is FYNNEI. The CDR3 spans 16 residues. The CDR3 sequence is CASSGRVGREPYEQYF. In DNA, the CDR3 is TGTGCCAGCAGTGGTCGTGTCGGGCGGGAACCCTACGAGCAGTACTTC.

This sequence joins TRBV27 and TRBJ2-3; TRBD2 might be the D (6 bases). Per the germline V gene, CDR1 is MNHEY and CDR2 is SMNVEV (reference sequence). The V gene lost 9 bases and the J gene lost 5 bases, with 6 bases spanning the gap. The CDR3 has 10 residues. The DNA of the CDR3 is TGTGCCAGGGGAGGAGATACGCAGTATTTT. Translated: CARGGDTQYF.

The V gene is TRBV5-1, the J gene TRBJ2-7; 7 nucleotides line up with TRBD2. With V trimmed by 3 bases and J by 7 bases, 13 bases remained unmatched. CDR1 and CDR2 from the germline V gene are SGHRS and YFSETQ. The CDR3 covers 15 residues. The CDR3 nucleotides are TGCGCCAGCAGCTCCCGCGGGGGACCATCTGGGGAGCAGTACTTC. Its translation: CASSSRGGPSGEQYF.

This clone has only one observation. V and J are TRBV7-9 and TRBJ1-1; D not resolved. Trimming cost V 5 bases and J 1 base, with 14 bases left between them. The CDR3 has 15 residues. Germline CDR1 is SEHNR and CDR2 is FQNEAQ (reference sequence). Here the CDR3 DNA reads TGTGCCAGCAGCCTCGGCTGGGCAACGAACACTGAAGCTTTCTTT. It codes for CASSLGWATNTEAFF.

The CDR3 sequence is CASSQPLGLAGGPGGTDTQYF. The CDR3 DNA follows: TGTGCCAGCAGCCAGCCCCTGGGACTAGCGGGAGGGCCAGGGGGGACAGATACGCAGTATTTT. This chain uses TRBV4-2 with TRBJ2-3; 16 bases match TRBD2. Germline values: CDR1 LGHNA, CDR2 YNFKEQ. J was trimmed by 3 bases and V by 3 bases; bases with no gene match: 15. There are 21 residues in the CDR3.

The gene calls are TRBV6-5 and TRBJ2-7; D may be TRBD2 (6 bases). V lost 5 bases and J 2 bases, leaving 13 bases between the germline ends. Germline V CDR1 and CDR2: MNHEY, SVGAGI. The CDR3 totals 14 residues. The CDR3 DNA sequence: TGTGCCAGCAGTCCTGGACTACCCACCTACGAGCAGTACTTC. Protein: CASSPGLPTYEQYF.

The chain employs TRBV5-4 and TRBJ2-7; D perhaps matches TRBD1 (6 bases). The CDR3 runs 15 residues. The ends were cut back, 0 bases at V and 2 bases at J, with 12 bases in the middle. Germline lookup yields CDR1 SGHNT and CDR2 YYREEE (reference sequence). In nucleotides, the CDR3 is TGTGCCAGCAGCTTGGGACAGGTAGGAACCTACGAGCAGTACTTC. Its protein product is CASSLGQVGTYEQYF.

V gene TRBV7-2 combines with J gene TRBJ1-5; the D gene is possibly TRBD1 (5 bases). Trimming took 5 bases from V and 0 from J, leaving 17 bases between them. There are 17 residues in the CDR3. Germline CDR1 is SGHTA and CDR2 is FQGNSA. This chain's CDR3 is CASSRERWGVSNQPQHF. The CDR3 DNA follows: TGTGCCAGCAGCCGAGAGAGATGGGGGGTTAGCAATCAGCCCCAGCATTTT.

Comments on this clone: The junction and the germline gene differ at one end; a read error may be behind it. CDR3 sequence reads: CASSLDGTNYGYTF. In nucleotides, the CDR3 is TGTGCCAGTAGTCTAGACGGCACTAACTATGGCTACACCTTC. The rearrangement joins TRBV19 to TRBJ1-2; D not resolved. This CDR3 comprises 14 residues. The germline V gene has CDR1 LNHDA and CDR2 SQIVND (reference sequence).

The chain joins TRBV25-1 to TRBJ1-1; D is ambiguous. V was cut by 4 bases and J by 0 bases, with 6 bases left in between. CDR3 size: 13 residues. CDR1 and CDR2 (germline): MGHDK, SYGVNS. CDR3 in amino acids: CASSVGVNTEAFF. The CDR3 DNA reads TGTGCCAGCAGTGTCGGGGTGAACACTGAAGCTTTCTTT. The full variable domain, its missing parts supplied by reference TRBV25-1 and TRBJ1-1, is EADIYQTPRYLVIGTGKKITLECSQTMGHDKMYWYQQDPGMELHLIHYSYGVNSTEKGDLSSESTVSRIRTEHFPLTLESARPSHTSQYLCASSVGVNTEAFFGQGTRLTVV.